The 28 T cell receptor beta chains in this list originate from one sample, sequenced in a study of T cell changes during pregnancy in multiple sclerosis. Assay used: immunoSEQ multiplex PCR; TCRdb lists only in-frame clones, some missing. The sample records fewer than 40,000 clones, 91% being singletons. The sample was CD8+ T cells from peripheral blood mononuclear cells, taken after pregnancy. These receptors all stem from a female donor with multiple sclerosis, enrolled in a pregnancy study.

The chain uses TRBV19 and TRBJ2-1; the match to TRBD2 covers 11 bases. V gave up 1 base and J gave up 6 bases; unmatched junction bases: 2. The CDR3 runs 15 residues. Per germline, CDR1 LNHDA and CDR2 SQIVND (reference sequence). The CDR3 sequence: CASSIVAGGFNEQFF. As DNA, the CDR3 is TGTGCCAGTAGTATAGTAGCGGGAGGGTTCAATGAGCAGTTCTTC.

The chain uses TRBV7-6 and TRBJ1-1; tentative D call: TRBD1 (6 bases). The CDR3 is 13 amino acids. Trimming removed 0 bases at V and 5 bases at J, with 7 bases between. The germline gives CDR1 SGHVS, CDR2 FNYEAQ. CDR3 sequence reads: CASSLAGATEAFF. CDR3 DNA: TGTGCCAGCAGCTTAGCGGGGGCTACTGAAGCTTTCTTT.

The rearrangement uses TRBV5-4 and TRBJ2-3, with 10 bases fitting TRBD2. After removal of 4 bases from V and 2 bases from J, the junction contained 4 bases not matched to a gene. The CDR3 runs 15 residues. Germline assignment: CDR1 SGHNT and CDR2 YYREEE (reference sequence). The CDR3 nucleotides read TGTGCCAGCAGCCCACTAGCGGGACCCACAGATACGCAGTATTTT. This codes for CASSPLAGPTDTQYF.

The chain uses TRBV7-8 and TRBJ1-1; the match to TRBD1 covers 8 bases. Germline assignment: CDR1 SGHVS and CDR2 FQNEAQ. The V gene end was trimmed by 1 base and the J gene end by 8 bases; junction bases not matched to a gene: 3. The CDR3 is made up of 13 amino acids. CDR3 DNA sequence: TGTGCCAGCAGCTTAGGCGGGGACAGGGAAGCTTTCTTT. Encoded protein: CASSLGGDREAFF.

V is TRBV7-2 and J is TRBJ2-7; the match to TRBD1 covers 9 bases. Germline values: CDR1 SGHTA, CDR2 FQGNSA. J was trimmed by 6 bases and V by 5 bases; bases with no gene match: 20. This CDR3 has 18 residues. The CDR3 spells CASSPNEIGTGPFGEQYF. CDR3 DNA sequence: TGTGCCAGCAGCCCGAATGAGATCGGGACAGGGCCCTTCGGCGAGCAGTACTTC.

Only one count was recorded for this clone. The chain combines TRBV4-1 with TRBJ2-3, with D possibly matching TRBD2 (5 bases). The V end lost 4 bases, the J end lost 0 bases, and 17 bases lay between the germline ends. The V gene's germline CDR1 is MGHRA and CDR2 YSYEKL. The CDR3 runs to 17 residues. CDR3 protein: CASSPALASPSTDTQYF. Here the CDR3 DNA reads TGCGCCAGCAGCCCGGCCCTAGCATCCCCTAGCACAGATACGCAGTATTTT.

This clone is deemed medium-sized. V gene TRBV2 combines with J gene TRBJ1-1; D not certain. The germline V gene encodes CDR1 SNHLY and CDR2 FYNNEI. This CDR3 comprises 15 residues. V gave up 2 bases and J gave up 1 base, with 11 bases separating them. This CDR3 reads CASSEITQENTEAFF. CDR3 DNA: TGTGCCAGCAGTGAAATAACGCAGGAGAACACTGAAGCTTTCTTT.

The chain employs TRBV7-9 and TRBJ1-2, with 7 bases that match TRBD1. The CDR3 totals 13 residues. Germline CDR1 and CDR2: SEHNR and FQNEAQ (reference sequence). Trimming cost V 5 bases and J 4 bases; bases outside gene matches: 4. This CDR3 is CASSDGQVYGYTF. CDR3 DNA sequence: TGTGCCAGCAGCGATGGACAGGTCTATGGCTACACCTTC.

The chain is built from TRBV4-1 and TRBJ2-1; TRBD2 matches at 9 bases. The CDR3 runs 15 residues. CDR1 is MGHRA and CDR2 is YSYEKL in the germline V gene. Trimming cost V 2 bases and J 4 bases; bases outside gene matches: 3. The CDR3 DNA reads TGCGCCAGCAGCCAAAGACTAGCGGAGTACAATGAGCAGTTCTTC. It codes for CASSQRLAEYNEQFF.

The chain has TRBV9 and TRBJ2-2; D is unclear. The CDR3 covers 15 residues. V was clipped by 0 bases and J by 1 base, with 7 bases between them. Germline assignment: CDR1 SGDLS and CDR2 YYNGEE. CDR3 coding DNA: TGTGCCAGCAGCGTAGGTGGCGGGAACACCGGGGAGCTGTTTTTT. Translating gives CASSVGGGNTGELFF.

This chain joins TRBV6-6 and TRBJ1-4; no firm D call. Germline V gene data show CDR1 as MNHNY and CDR2 as SVGAGI (reference sequence). Trimming removed 6 bases from V and 12 bases from J, with 17 bases in between. The CDR3 sequence is 13 residues long. This CDR3 is CASSFTQLNELFF. The CDR3 bases are TGTGCCAGCAGCTTTACTCAACTAAATGAACTGTTTTTT.

This clone has more than one count but fewer than ten. CDR3: CASTFSGGVLLGEQFF. CDR3 in DNA: TGTGCCAGCACTTTTAGCGGGGGGGTCCTCTTAGGGGAGCAGTTCTTC. V is TRBV27 and J is TRBJ2-1; 11 nucleotides align to TRBD2. V gave up 7 bases and J gave up 10 bases; unmatched junction bases: 15. Germline assignment: CDR1 MNHEY and CDR2 SMNVEV (reference sequence). CDR3 size: 16 residues.

The rearrangement uses TRBV28 and TRBJ1-1; 7 bases fit TRBD1. The V and J ends lost 6 bases and 1 base, in that order; junction bases with no gene match: 8. The CDR3 spans 15 residues. Germline V CDR1 and CDR2: MDHEN, SYDVKM. The CDR3 here is CASSRRGRGNTEAFF. The CDR3 DNA is TGTGCCAGCAGCCGGAGGGGGCGCGGGAACACTGAAGCTTTCTTT.

The sample holds one count of this clone. V and J are TRBV9 and TRBJ2-5, with 8 bases fitting TRBD1. The germline V gene has CDR1 SGDLS and CDR2 YYNGEE. V shed 2 bases, J shed 5 bases, and the junction held 2 bases outside the gene matches. This CDR3 has 13 amino acids. CDR3 protein: CASSVRGPETQYF. CDR3 nucleotides: TGTGCCAGCAGCGTCAGGGGGCCCGAGACCCAGTACTTC.

This CDR3 is CASSLALGVGNTEAFF. CDR3 sequence (DNA): TGTGCCAGCAGTTTAGCGTTGGGAGTAGGGAACACTGAAGCTTTCTTT. V usage is TRBV28 and J usage is TRBJ1-1; D gene uncertain. The length of the CDR3 is 16 residues. Trimming removed 2 bases from V and 1 base from J, with 14 bases in between. Germline CDR1 MDHEN, CDR2 SYDVKM.

The chain carries TRBV6-5 and TRBJ1-5, with D possibly being TRBD1 (6 bases). The V and J ends lost 2 bases and 4 bases respectively, with 12 bases between them. This CDR3 region has 15 residues. Germline CDR1 MNHEY, CDR2 SVGAGI. CDR3 loop: CASSYDGDKNQPQHF. DNA for the CDR3: TGTGCCAGCAGTTACGATGGGGACAAAAATCAGCCCCAGCATTTT.

The chain joins TRBV7-2 to TRBJ1-2, with 8 bases that match TRBD1. Trimming cost V 0 bases and J 2 bases; bases outside gene matches: 5. Germline values: CDR1 SGHTA, CDR2 FQGNSA. The CDR3 contains 16 residues. The CDR3 sequence: CASSLAWTGSNYGYTF. The CDR3 DNA sequence: TGTGCCAGCAGCTTAGCGTGGACAGGGTCGAACTATGGCTACACCTTC.

This clone was seen just once. V is TRBV6-5 and J is TRBJ1-4; D not resolved. Per the germline V gene, CDR1 is MNHEY and CDR2 is SVGAGI. This CDR3 comprises 16 residues. V dropped 2 bases and J dropped 0 bases, with 10 bases sitting between them. CDR3 in DNA: TGTGCCAGCAGTTACGATGGTGCGTCAACTAATGAAAAACTGTTTTTT. This gives the protein CASSYDGASTNEKLFF.

The V and J genes are TRBV27 and TRBJ1-2; D unresolved. Trimming shortened V by 4 bases and J by 4 bases, and 7 bases separated the two germline ends. Germline V lookup: CDR1 MNHEY, CDR2 SMNVEV (reference sequence). The CDR3 loop spans 12 amino acids. This CDR3 reads CASSSGGYGYTF. CDR3 sequence (DNA): TGTGCCAGCAGTTCGGGTGGCTATGGCTACACCTTC.

This clone was seen a few times. The chain recombines TRBV25-1 with TRBJ1-1; D is ambiguous. This CDR3 comprises 12 residues. Trimming took off 2 bases at V and 3 bases at J, with 4 bases between the two ends. In germline, CDR1 is MGHDK, CDR2 SYGVNS. CDR3 in amino acids: CASSERYTEAFF. The CDR3 nucleotides read TGTGCCAGCAGTGAACGGTACACTGAAGCTTTCTTT.

The rearrangement links TRBV15 to TRBJ2-7; D perhaps matches TRBD1 (6 bases). This CDR3 region has 13 residues. Germline CDR1 is LNHNV and CDR2 is YYDKDF (reference sequence). V was pared by 2 bases and J by 5 bases, with 10 bases between. CDR3 loop: CATSRSQGHEQYF. Written as DNA, the CDR3 is TGTGCCACCAGCAGATCACAGGGCCACGAGCAGTACTTC.

The gene calls are TRBV7-9 and TRBJ1-1; a weak D match, TRBD1 (6 bases). The germline V gene has CDR1 SEHNR and CDR2 FQNEAQ (reference sequence). The length of the CDR3 is 14 residues. Deletions cut 4 bases from V and 5 bases from J, with 14 bases between. The CDR3 protein is CASSSAGDGTEAFF. Here the CDR3 DNA reads TGTGCCAGCAGCTCGGCAGGGGATGGGACTGAAGCTTTCTTT. The variable domain in full, completed from reference TRBV7-9 and TRBJ1-1, reads DTGVSQNPRHKITKRGQNVTFRCDPISEHNRLYWYRQTLGQGPEFLTYFQNEAQLEKSRLLSDRFSAERPKGSFSTLEIQRTEQGDSAMYLCASSSAGDGTEAFFGQGTRLTVV.

This clone came up once. The V and J genes are TRBV6-5 and TRBJ1-1, with D unclear. Trimming shortened V by 3 bases and J by 8 bases, and 13 bases separated the two germline ends. Looked up from germline, CDR1 is MNHEY and CDR2 is SVGAGI. This CDR3 has 13 amino acids. The CDR3 DNA reads as TGTGCCAGCAGTTATGGAGAGGGTCTCGAAGCTTTCTTT. This sequence encodes CASSYGEGLEAFF.

The rearrangement uses TRBV5-5 and TRBJ1-2, with D perhaps matching TRBD1 (5 bases). Trimming left V 0 bases short and J 7 bases short, with 19 bases between. CDR3 length: 16 residues. Germline V gene data show CDR1 as SGHKS and CDR2 as YYEKEE (reference sequence). CDR3 residues: CASSLATRQGGSGYTF. In nucleotides, the CDR3 is TGTGCCAGCAGCTTGGCTACAAGGCAGGGTGGTAGTGGCTACACCTTC.

This clone came up once. The chain employs TRBV7-9 and TRBJ1-5; TRBD1 aligns across 9 bases. Germline V gene data show CDR1 as SEHNR and CDR2 as FQNEAQ (reference sequence). The CDR3 is 19 amino acids. After removal of 5 bases from V and 0 bases from J, the junction contained 14 bases not matched to a gene. The CDR3 sequence: CASSGEGQGVHNSNQPQHF. The CDR3 DNA reads as TGTGCCAGCAGCGGAGAGGGACAGGGAGTTCACAATAGCAATCAGCCCCAGCATTTT.

The chain couples TRBV27 to TRBJ2-1, with TRBD2 matching over 7 bases. The ends lost 8 bases at V and 6 bases at J; junction bases unmatched: 7. Germline CDR1 MNHEY, CDR2 SMNVEV (reference sequence). CDR3 length equals 13 residues. This CDR3 reads CASRRGGVNEQFF. The CDR3 nucleotides read TGTGCCAGCCGAAGGGGAGGGGTCAATGAGCAGTTCTTC.

The rearrangement joins TRBV9 to TRBJ2-7; TRBD1 agrees at 7 bases. The CDR3 runs 14 residues. Germline CDR1 is SGDLS and CDR2 is YYNGEE. V gave up 0 bases and J gave up 3 bases; unmatched junction bases: 3. This CDR3 reads CASSVDDRVYEQYF. CDR3 bases: TGTGCCAGCAGCGTAGACGACAGGGTCTACGAGCAGTACTTC.

The chain uses TRBV7-8 and TRBJ2-7, with 7 bases identical to TRBD1. The CDR3 is 15 residues long. Germline V gives CDR1 SGHVS, CDR2 FQNEAQ. J was trimmed by 3 bases and V by 2 bases; bases with no gene match: 7. Written as DNA, the CDR3 is TGTGCCAGCAGCTTATCGAGACAGGGTGGCTACGAGCAGTACTTC. Amino acids: CASSLSRQGGYEQYF. The full variable domain, in which reference TRBV7-8 and TRBJ2-7 provide the parts outside the CDR3, is GAGVSQSPRYKVAKRGQDVALRCDPISGHVSLFWYQQALGQGPEFLTYFQNEAQLDKSGLPSDRFFAERPEGSVSTLKIQRTQQEDSAVYLCASSLSRQGGYEQYFGPGTRLTVT.